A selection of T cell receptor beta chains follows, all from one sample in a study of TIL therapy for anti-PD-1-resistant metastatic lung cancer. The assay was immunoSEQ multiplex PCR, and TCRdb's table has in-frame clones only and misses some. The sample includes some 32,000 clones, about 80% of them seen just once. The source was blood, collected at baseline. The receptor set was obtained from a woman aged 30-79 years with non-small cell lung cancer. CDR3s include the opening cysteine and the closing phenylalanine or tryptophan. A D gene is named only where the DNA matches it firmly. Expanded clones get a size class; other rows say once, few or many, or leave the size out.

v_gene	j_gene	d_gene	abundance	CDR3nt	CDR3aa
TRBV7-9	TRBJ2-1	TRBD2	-	TGTGCCAGCAGCTTAACGACTAGCGGGGGGAATGAGCAGTTCTTC	CASSLTTSGGNEQFF
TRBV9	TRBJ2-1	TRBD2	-	TGTGCCAGCAGCGTAGCTGCTAGCGGGAACAATGAGCAGTTCTTC	CASSVAASGNNEQFF
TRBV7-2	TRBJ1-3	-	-	TGTGCCAGCAGCTCCCCCCCAAACACCATATATTTT	CASSSPPNTIYF
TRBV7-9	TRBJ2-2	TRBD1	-	TGTGCCAGCAGCTTACCCTCGACCCCAGGACAGGAGAACACCGGGGAGCTGTTTTTT	CASSLPSTPGQENTGELFF
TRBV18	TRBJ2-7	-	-	TGTGCCAGCTCACCGGCGTCCAGGGGAGTTTACGAGCAGTACTTC	CASSPASRGVYEQYF
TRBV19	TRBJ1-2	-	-	TGTGCCAGTAGTGTCGACAGCTCTTCTTATGGCTACACCTTC	CASSVDSSSYGYTF
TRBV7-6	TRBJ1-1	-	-	TGTGCCAGCAGCTTAGAGCCGAACACTGAAGCTTTCTTT	CASSLEPNTEAFF
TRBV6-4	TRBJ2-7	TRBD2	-	TGTGCCAGCAGTGCAAGCGGGAGGGAATCTACCTACGAGCAGTACTTC	CASSASGRESTYEQYF
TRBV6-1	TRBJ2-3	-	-	TGTGCCAGCAGTGACTCCGGGGTCCGAATGTGGTATTTT	CASSDSGVRMWYF
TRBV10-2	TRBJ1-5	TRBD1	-	TGCGCCAGCAGTGAGCGCGGGACAGGCAATCAGCCCCAGCATTTT	CASSERGTGNQPQHF
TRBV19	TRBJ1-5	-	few	TGTGCCAGTACCATGGGGGGGCAAAATCAGCCCCAGCATTTT	CASTMGGQNQPQHF
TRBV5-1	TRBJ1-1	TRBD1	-	TGCGCCAGCAGCTTGGCCTTCGGCAGGGGGGTTCAGAACACTGAAGCTTTCTTT	CASSLAFGRGVQNTEAFF
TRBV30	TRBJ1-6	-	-	TGTGCCTGTTTAGGACCGATTTCCAGTCACCTCCACTTT	CACLGPISSHLHF
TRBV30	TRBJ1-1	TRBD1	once	TGTGCCTGGAGGCCCCAGGACAGGGGGGCTTTCTTT	CAWRPQDRGAFF
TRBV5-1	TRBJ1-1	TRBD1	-	TGCGCCAGCAGCGTCCAGGGGGCGCGAACTGAAGCTTTCTTT	CASSVQGARTEAFF
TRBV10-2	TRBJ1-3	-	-	TGCGCCAGCAGCCTGAGTCGGACAGATGGAAACACCATATATTTT	CASSLSRTDGNTIYF
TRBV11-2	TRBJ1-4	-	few	TGTGCCAGCAGCCCCCTAGGCTGGGCTAATGAAAAACTGTTTTTT	CASSPLGWANEKLFF
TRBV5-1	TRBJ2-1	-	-	TGCGCCAGCAGCTTGATAGGACTACAGACCTCCTACAATGAGCAGTTCTTC	CASSLIGLQTSYNEQFF
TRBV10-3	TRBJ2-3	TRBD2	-	TGTGCCGTGGGAACTAGCGGCCCACCGGCAGATACGCAGTATTTT	CAVGTSGPPADTQYF
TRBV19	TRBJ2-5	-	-	TGTGCCAGTAGTATGGACTGGGAAGAGACCCAGTACTTC	CASSMDWEETQYF
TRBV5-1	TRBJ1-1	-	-	TGCGCCAGCAGCTTCGGGACCACAGCCATGAACACTGAAGCTTTCTTT	CASSFGTTAMNTEAFF
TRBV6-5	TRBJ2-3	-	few	TGTGCCAGCAGTCACAGGGACGCGGATACGCAGTATTTT	CASSHRDADTQYF
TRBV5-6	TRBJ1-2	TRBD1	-	TGTGCCAGCAGCTCCTTCGGACAGGGCTATGGCTACACCTTC	CASSSFGQGYGYTF
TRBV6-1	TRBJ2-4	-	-	TGTGCCAGCAGTGAAGTTTGGGGGAGCCAAAACATTCAGTACTTC	CASSEVWGSQNIQYF
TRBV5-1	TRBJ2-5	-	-	TGCGCCAGCAGTATCAACCTGAGACAGACCCAGTACTTC	CASSINLRQTQYF
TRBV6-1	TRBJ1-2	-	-	TGTGCCAGCAGTGACCGCGGTGAAGCTAACTATGGCTACACCTTC	CASSDRGEANYGYTF
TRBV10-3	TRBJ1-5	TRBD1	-	TGTGCCATCAACGGACAGGTTGATCAGCCCCAGCATTTT	CAINGQVDQPQHF
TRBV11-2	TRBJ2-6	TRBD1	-	TGTGCCAGCAGCCCGAGACAGGGGGCGCCTCAAGGTCGGGCCAACGTCCTGACTTTC	CASSPRQGAPQGRANVLTF
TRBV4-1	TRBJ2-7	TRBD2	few	TGCGCCAGCAGCTTTACTAGCGGGACCAACTACGAGCAGTACTTC	CASSFTSGTNYEQYF
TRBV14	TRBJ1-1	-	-	TGTGCCAGCAGCCAAGACCTTTGGAGTGGAAACACTGAAGCTTTCTTT	CASSQDLWSGNTEAFF
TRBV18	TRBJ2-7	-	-	TGTGCCAGCTCACGTGACAACTCCTACGAGCAGTACTTC	CASSRDNSYEQYF
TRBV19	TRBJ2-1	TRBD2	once	TGTGCCAGTAGTAAAAGCGGGAGCATTAACAATGAGCAGTTCTTC	CASSKSGSINNEQFF
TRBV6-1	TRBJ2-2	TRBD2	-	TGTGCCGGTCTAAGCGGGACCAGAGACACCGGGGAGCTGTTTTTT	CAGLSGTRDTGELFF
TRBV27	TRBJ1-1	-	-	TGTGCCAGCAGACGCGTCACTTCTGAAGCTTTCTTT	CASRRVTSEAFF
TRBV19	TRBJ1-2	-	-	TGTGCCAGTAGTATACGCAGAAGCTATGGCTACACCTTC	CASSIRRSYGYTF
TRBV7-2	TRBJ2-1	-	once	TGTGCCAGCAGCATCGGACGAGGGGGGAGTGAGCAGTTCTTC	CASSIGRGGSEQFF
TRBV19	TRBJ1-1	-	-	TGTGCCAGTAGTTATCGGACCGGGCCTACTGAAGCTTTCTTT	CASSYRTGPTEAFF
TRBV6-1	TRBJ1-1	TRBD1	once	TGTGCCAGCGGGAGGGAGGGGGCTTTGAACACTGAAGCTTTCTTT	CASGREGALNTEAFF
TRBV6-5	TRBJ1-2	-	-	TGTGCCAGCAGTTACTCGAGTCAGGGCGTATCTATGGCGGGCACCTTC	CASSYSSQGVSMAGTF
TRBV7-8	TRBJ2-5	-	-	TGTGCCAGCAGATTAGTATTTAGGGTTCAAGAGACCCAGTACTTC	CASRLVFRVQETQYF
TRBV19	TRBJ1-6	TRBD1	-	TGTGCCAGTAGTATGACCACGGGACAGGGACGGTCACCCCTCCACTTT	CASSMTTGQGRSPLHF
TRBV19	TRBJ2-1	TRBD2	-	TGTGCCAGTAGTAACGGACTAGGCGATGAGCAGTTCTTC	CASSNGLGDEQFF
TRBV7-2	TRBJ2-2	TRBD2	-	TGTGCCAGCAGCGGGAGGGAGGCGGGCACCGGGGAGCTGTTTTTT	CASSGREAGTGELFF
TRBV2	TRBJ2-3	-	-	TGTGCCAGCAGTGCTCAGGCGTTGACTAGCACAGATACGCAGTATTTT	CASSAQALTSTDTQYF
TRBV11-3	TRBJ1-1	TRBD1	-	TGTGCCAGCAGCACAGGGGGCACCACTGAAGCTTTCTTT	CASSTGGTTEAFF
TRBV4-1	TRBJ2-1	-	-	TGCGCCAGCAGCCAACTAGACATACTCTCCTACAATGAGCAGTTCTTC	CASSQLDILSYNEQFF
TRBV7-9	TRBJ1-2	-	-	TGTGCCAGCACCCTCAGCGGGCGCGAGAGCTATGGCTACACCTTC	CASTLSGRESYGYTF
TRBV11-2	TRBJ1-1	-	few	TGTGCCAGCAGCTCGGTCAGGGGCGGTACTGAAGCTTTCTTT	CASSSVRGGTEAFF
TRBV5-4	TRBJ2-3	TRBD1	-	TGTGCCAGCAGCTGGGACAGAACAGATACGCAGTATTTT	CASSWDRTDTQYF
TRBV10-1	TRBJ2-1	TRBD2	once	TGCGCCAGCAGTGAGGAAATAGCGGGAGGTGTGTTCTTC	CASSEEIAGGVFF
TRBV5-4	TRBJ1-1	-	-	TGTGCCAGCAGCTTGGCCGAAACGAGGTCTGAAGCTTTCTTT	CASSLAETRSEAFF
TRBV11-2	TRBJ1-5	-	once	TGTGCCAGCAGCTTAGGTCAGCGGCAGCCCCAGCATTTT	CASSLGQRQPQHF
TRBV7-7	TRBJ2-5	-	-	TGTGCCAGCAGCTTAGGTGGGCCAGTCCAAGAGACCCAGTACTTC	CASSLGGPVQETQYF
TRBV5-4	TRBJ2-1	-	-	TGTGCCAGCAGCTTACCTAGCCTCAATGAGCAGTTCTTC	CASSLPSLNEQFF
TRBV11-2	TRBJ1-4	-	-	TGTGCCAGCAGCTCAATGTCGGGGGCTGGAAAACTGTTTTTT	CASSSMSGAGKLFF
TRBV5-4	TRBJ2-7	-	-	TGTGCCAGCAGCCGGGACTCCACTGAATACGAGCAGTACTTC	CASSRDSTEYEQYF
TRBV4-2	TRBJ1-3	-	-	TGTGCCAGCAGCCAAGTTGGCTTTTCTGGAAACACCATATATTTT	CASSQVGFSGNTIYF
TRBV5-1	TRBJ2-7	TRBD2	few	TGCGCCAGCAGAGAGGCGGGAGGGGTTTACGAGCAGTACTTC	CASREAGGVYEQYF
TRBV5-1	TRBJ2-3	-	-	TGCGCCAGCAGCTTGGATCCCCAGTCCCGCACAGATACGCAGTATTTT	CASSLDPQSRTDTQYF